This entry concerns a single T cell receptor (beta chain). As yet, its antigen is unknown. The data belong to a study of cytomegalovirus exposure and HLA in healthy donors. Study-wide results and caveats: Across donors, presence/absence analyses took sequencing depth to be roughly uniform. As a later analysis showed, several of the most significant clusters appeared to be linked to common viral pathogens. The authors later linked a missense DCLRE1C variant to TCR beta V- and J-gene trimming.

Trimming removed 2 bases from V and 4 bases from J, with 12 bases in between. CDR1 is SGHAT and CDR2 is FQNNGV in the germline V gene. The CDR3 extends over 14 amino acids. The PCR was carried out with 60 Vbeta primers and 13 Jbeta primers. Sequencing used immunoSEQ multiplex PCR; TCRdb keeps in-frame clones, though not all of them. The sample shows over 110,000 clones, 70% to 80% of them seen only once. The chain combines TRBV11-2 with TRBJ2-7; maybe TRBD1 (5 bases). The sequencing input was PBMCs. The receptor was isolated from a female donor in good health and CMV-seronegative. The CDR3 DNA is TGTGCCAGCAGCTTAAACCAGGGCCAGTACGAGCAGTACTTC. Its protein is CASSLNQGQYEQYF. Variable domain in full (rest from reference TRBV11-2 and TRBJ2-7): EAGVAQSPRYKIIEKRQSVAFWCNPISGHATLYWYQQILGQGPKLLIQFQNNGVVDDSQLPKDRFSAERLKGVDSTLKIQPAKLEDSAVYLCASSLNQGQYEQYFGPGTRLTVT.